These 12 T cell receptor beta chains were sequenced from one sample in a study of shared clonotypes between healthy human individuals. In the naive CD8 group, cells lacked CD45RO and were positively selected for CCR7, so terminally differentiated effector memory CD45RA+ cells were left out. Repertoires were generated with immunoSEQ multiplex PCR, while TCRdb's copy carries only in-frame clones and drops some. The sample has around 2.1 million clones, just over 90% seen once; the top ten hold more than 1.5%. Sequenced material: naive CD8+ T cells from PBMCs. The receptor source for this set is a man between 18 and 35 years old in good health. Some clones in this sample may be carry-over from other donors' samples.

The chain recombines TRBV15 with TRBJ1-5; unclear D gene. Between the trimmed V and J ends, which lost 0 bases and 0 bases, there was a span of 9 bases. Germline CDR1 is LNHNV and CDR2 is YYDKDF (reference sequence). The CDR3 sequence is 16 residues long. The CDR3 nucleotides are TGTGCCACCAGCAGAGAATTCAGACTTAGCAATCAGCCCCAGCATTTT. The encoded protein is CATSREFRLSNQPQHF.

This rearrangement joins TRBV7-9 to TRBJ2-2, with 12 bases fitting TRBD2. V lost 5 bases and J lost 7; bases outside the gene matches: 8. Per germline, CDR1 SEHNR and CDR2 FQNEAQ (reference sequence). CDR3 length equals 16 residues. CDR3 bases: TGTGCCAGCAGCCCACCTAGCGGGAGGGCCTTCGGGGAGCTGTTTTTT. Its translation: CASSPPSGRAFGELFF.

V and J are TRBV6-5 and TRBJ1-5; D call uncertain. With 2 bases removed from V and 7 bases from J, the gap between germline ends came to 12 bases. This CDR3 is 14 amino acids long. CDR1 and CDR2 from the germline V gene are MNHEY and SVGAGI. CDR3 sequence (DNA): TGTGCCAGCAGTTACAGCCTCCGTGGCCAGCCCCAGCATTTT. This encodes CASSYSLRGQPQHF.

This chain links TRBV28 with TRBJ2-1; D not certain. The CDR3 loop spans 12 amino acids. Trimming removed 5 bases from V and 14 bases from J, with 16 bases in between. From germline, CDR1 is MDHEN and CDR2 SYDVKM. The CDR3 nucleotides read TGTGCCAGCAGTCCATCCGGGCCAATCGAGTTCTTC. Protein sequence: CASSPSGPIEFF.

The chain has TRBV28 and TRBJ2-7; weak D call: TRBD1 (5 bases). Deletions cut 7 bases from V and 0 bases from J, with 13 bases between. This CDR3 contains 14 residues. Per the germline V gene, CDR1 is MDHEN and CDR2 is SYDVKM. The CDR3 coding sequence is TGTGCCAGCACTTGGGTTAGGGGCTCCTACGAGCAGTACTTC. Translating it yields CASTWVRGSYEQYF.

The genes are TRBV5-8 and TRBJ1-5; D remains unclear. Germline CDR1 SGHTS, CDR2 YDEGEE. Trimming removed 0 bases at V and 1 base at J, with 8 bases between. The CDR3 length is 15 residues. The CDR3 loop is CASSLAPRSNQPQHF. CDR3 nucleotide sequence: TGTGCCAGCAGCTTGGCCCCTAGGAGCAATCAGCCCCAGCATTTT. Complete variable domain (other parts from reference TRBV5-8 and TRBJ1-5): EAGVTQSPTHLIKTRGQQATLRCSPISGHTSVYWYQQALGLGLQFLLWYDEGEERNRGNFPPRFSGRQFPNYSSELNVNALELEDSALYLCASSLAPRSNQPQHFGDGTRLSIL.

A note on this clone: Other nucleotide sequences from this sample produce the same CDR3. The CDR3 here is CASSHGTSGSYNEQFF. The DNA of the CDR3 is TGCGCCAGCAGCCACGGGACTAGCGGATCCTACAATGAGCAGTTCTTC. The V call is TRBV4-1, the J call TRBJ2-1; the match to TRBD2 covers 11 bases. Trimming at V came to 3 bases and at J to 1 base, leaving 2 bases not matched to a gene. This CDR3 comprises 16 residues. Germline V gene data show CDR1 as MGHRA and CDR2 as YSYEKL.

The chain couples TRBV7-9 to TRBJ2-7; D tentatively fits TRBD1 or TRBD2 (5 bases each). CDR3 length: 14 residues. CDR1 SEHNR and CDR2 FQNEAQ come from the germline V gene (reference sequence). Trimming left V 5 bases short and J 1 base short, with 12 bases between. CDR3: CASSVLGPSYEQYF. The CDR3 DNA sequence: TGTGCCAGCAGCGTACTGGGACCATCCTACGAGCAGTACTTC. Together with reference TRBV7-9 and TRBJ2-7, the CDR3 gives the full variable domain: DTGVSQNPRHKITKRGQNVTFRCDPISEHNRLYWYRQTLGQGPEFLTYFQNEAQLEKSRLLSDRFSAERPKGSFSTLEIQRTEQGDSAMYLCASSVLGPSYEQYFGPGTRLTVT.

This chain links TRBV7-6 with TRBJ2-3, with TRBD1 matching 9 bases. Germline lookup yields CDR1 SGHVS and CDR2 FNYEAQ. V lost 1 base and J lost 1; bases outside the gene matches: 3. This CDR3 contains 16 residues. CDR3 loop: CASSLVDRGGTDTQYF. CDR3 DNA sequence: TGTGCCAGCAGCTTAGTCGACAGGGGGGGCACAGATACGCAGTATTTT.

The chain combines TRBV5-1 with TRBJ1-3; no reliable D call. The CDR3 length is 16 residues. Germline-derived CDR1 and CDR2 are SGHRS and YFSETQ. Trimming removed 0 bases from V and 0 bases from J, with 10 bases in between. The CDR3 loop reads CASSLGPISSGNTIYF. CDR3 in DNA: TGCGCCAGCAGCTTGGGACCCATAAGCTCTGGAAACACCATATATTTT.

The chain joins TRBV7-9 to TRBJ2-7, with 7 bases fitting TRBD1. The germline gives CDR1 SEHNR, CDR2 FQNEAQ (reference sequence). The CDR3 sequence is 16 residues long. Losses at the gene ends were 2 bases for V and 0 bases for J; bases not matched to a gene: 7. The CDR3 DNA reads TGTGCCAGCAGCTTATTCGGACAGGAGAGCTCCTACGAGCAGTACTTC. Translated: CASSLFGQESSYEQYF.

The V and J genes are TRBV19 and TRBJ2-1; D call uncertain. From germline, CDR1 is LNHDA and CDR2 SQIVND (reference sequence). The V end lost 3 bases, the J end lost 0 bases, and 12 bases lay between the germline ends. This CDR3 has 16 amino acids. CDR3 coding DNA: TGTGCCAGTAGTATCCGGGTGTTGAGCTCCTACAATGAGCAGTTCTTC. As protein: CASSIRVLSSYNEQFF.